This TCR beta chain was recovered during a study of T cells after yellow fever vaccination. From the 5' RACE reads, TCRdb called clonotypes with MiXCR, one entry per CDR3 protein. The data contain some 500,000 distinct CDR3 sequences, 13% of them seen just once; the ten biggest clones take up over 12%. The germline V gene has CDR1 MNHEY and CDR2 SVGAGI. CDR3 size: 15 residues. J gave up 7 bases and V 2 bases, and 5 bases lay outside the gene matches. The source material was PBMCs, sampled on the day of the yellow fever booster vaccination. The sequence came from a man aged 25-45 years who received the YFV17D yellow fever vaccine. The V gene is TRBV6-5, the J gene TRBJ1-4; TRBD1 matches at 9 bases. CDR3 DNA sequence: TGTGCCAGCAGTTACACAGGGGGCGCGGTTGAAAAACTGTTTTTT. Translated, it gives CASSYTGGAVEKLFF.